Below, 11 T cell receptor beta chains from the same sample are listed, as sequenced in a study of T cell repertoires in cytomegalovirus infection. In TCRdb, the reads were re-called with MiXCR into one record per CDR3 protein. The profile shows around 740,000 distinct CDR3 sequences, approximately 34% of them singletons. The sequencing sample was made of PBMCs. The receptors originated from a human donor in good health (CMV status not recorded). Some clones in this sample may be carry-over from other donors' samples.

The chain employs TRBV6-5 and TRBJ2-5; 9 nucleotides match TRBD1. CDR1 MNHEY and CDR2 SVGAGI come from the germline V gene. V trimming: 6 bases; J trimming: 4 bases; junction bases outside the gene matches: 15. The CDR3 consists of 17 residues. CDR3 sequence reads: CASRTGQGTAYGETQYF. CDR3 DNA: TGTGCCAGCAGAACCGGACAGGGGACGGCCTATGGAGAGACCCAGTACTTC.

The chain carries TRBV28 and TRBJ1-1; 7 bases map to TRBD1. V shed 7 bases, J shed 1 base, and the junction held 6 bases outside the gene matches. CDR3 length: 14 amino acids. Looked up from germline, CDR1 is MDHEN and CDR2 is SYDVKM. CDR3 DNA sequence: TGTGCCAGCACCGAACAGGGGAGGAACACTGAAGCTTTCTTT. Its protein product is CASTEQGRNTEAFF. The entire variable domain, with the rest obtained from reference TRBV28 and TRBJ1-1, is as follows: DVKVTQSSRYLVKRTGEKVFLECVQDMDHENMFWYRQDPGLGLRLIYFSYDVKMKEKGDIPEGYSVSREKKERFSLILESASTNQTSMYLCASTEQGRNTEAFFGQGTRLTVV.

Remarks on this clonotype: This may be a read error, as it is one base from a much larger clone. The final CDR3 position lacks the conserved phenylalanine or tryptophan, pointing to a likely read error. This chain connects TRBV11-2 to TRBJ1-4, with D maybe TRBD1 (6 bases). The CDR3 is 17 residues long. Trimming took 0 bases from V and 3 from J, leaving 14 bases between them. Looked up from germline, CDR1 is SGHAT and CDR2 is FQNNGV. In DNA form, the CDR3 reads TGTGCCAGCAGCTTAGATGGCAGAAGGGGGTCTAATGAAAAACTGTTTTTG. Translating it yields CASSLDGRRGSNEKLFL.

The chain couples TRBV20-1 to TRBJ1-1; D gene ambiguous. Trimming took off 0 bases at V and 4 bases at J, with 12 bases between the two ends. CDR1 is DFQATT, CDR2 SNEGSKA, per germline (reference sequence). The CDR3 extends over 14 amino acids. The chain's CDR3 is CSARDARVRTEAFF. DNA for the CDR3: TGCAGTGCTAGAGATGCGAGGGTCCGCACTGAAGCTTTCTTT.

J is TRBJ1-3 and V is TRBV19; weak D call: TRBD1 (6 bases). V was cut by 7 bases and J by 2 bases, with 15 bases left in between. Germline values: CDR1 LNHDA, CDR2 SQIVND (reference sequence). This CDR3 contains 15 residues. CDR3 nucleotide sequence: TGTGCCAGTAACTCACTGGGGGGCACTGGAAACACCATATATTTT. Protein product: CASNSLGGTGNTIYF.

CDR3 in amino acids: CSARGWTLGFGYEQYF. CDR3 nucleotides: TGCAGTGCTAGGGGTTGGACCCTCGGGTTTGGTTACGAGCAGTACTTC. J is TRBJ2-7 and V is TRBV20-1; D ambiguous. Germline V lookup: CDR1 DFQATT, CDR2 SNEGSKA (reference sequence). The CDR3 runs 16 residues. V lost 3 bases, J lost 4 bases, and 22 bases lay in between.

V is TRBV28 and J is TRBJ1-1; maybe TRBD1 (5 bases). The germline CDR1 and CDR2 sequences are MDHEN and SYDVKM. The CDR3 length is 15 residues. V lost 5 bases and J 4 bases, leaving 17 bases between the germline ends. CDR3 in amino acids: CASSLPDTQGTEAFF. The CDR3 nucleotides read TGTGCCAGCAGTCTACCTGACACCCAGGGCACTGAAGCTTTCTTT.

In this sample, this clonotype turned up a few times. The rearrangement links TRBV29-1 to TRBJ2-5; 7 positions match TRBD2. The CDR3 loop spans 16 amino acids. Unmatched junction bases numbered 15, after V lost 4 bases and J lost 4 bases. Germline values: CDR1 SQVTM, CDR2 ANQGSEA. CDR3: CSVAGEGPQGAETQYF. CDR3 DNA: TGCAGCGTTGCCGGGGAGGGACCTCAAGGGGCAGAGACCCAGTACTTC.

Ten or more counts support this clonotype. A read error may account for a junction end that differs from germline. V is TRBV6-1 and J is TRBJ2-1, with D unresolved. The CDR3 contains 9 residues. Germline lookup yields CDR1 MNHNS and CDR2 SASEGT. In DNA form, the CDR3 reads TGTGCCAGCAGCCCCCCCGTGGTCTTC. Protein: CASSPPVVF.

The V call is TRBV12-3 or TRBV12-4, the J call TRBJ1-1; D is perhaps TRBD1 (5 bases). This CDR3 has 13 residues. Trimming stripped 5 bases from V and 6 bases from J, with 13 bases between. The CDR3 protein is CASSRTRAAEAFF. Here the CDR3 DNA reads TGTGCCAGCAGTCGGACCAGGGCTGCTGAAGCTTTCTTT.

The chain recombines TRBV7-4 with TRBJ2-2; perhaps TRBD2 as D (5 bases). V shed 7 bases and J shed 3 bases, with 12 bases lying between them. The CDR3 covers 14 residues. From germline, CDR1 is SGHVT and CDR2 SQSDAQ. In DNA form, the CDR3 reads TGTGCCAGCACCGTGTATAGCGACACCGGGGAGCTGTTTTTT. Protein product: CASTVYSDTGELFF.